This TCR beta chain was profiled in a study of shared clonotypes between healthy human individuals. Here immunoSEQ multiplex PCR was the method, and the copy in TCRdb shows in-frame clones only, minus some. The profile shows around 2,000,000 clones, less than 95% of them singletons. Selected positively for CCR7 and CD45RO-negative, naive CD8 cells excluded terminally differentiated effector memory CD45RA+ cells. A note on this clone: Antigen: not known.

This CDR3 contains 16 residues. After removal of 2 bases from V and 6 bases from J, the junction contained 11 bases not matched to a gene. CDR1 and CDR2 from the germline V gene are MGHDK and SYGVNS. Findings of the study overall: Few donors limited the genetic and exposure-history diversity represented. Some clonotypes were shared by all four sorted-subset donors, while others were not shared. The non-shared ones had lower generation probabilities than the shared ones. Naive CD4 clonotypes were shared across a few donors at approximately 5.3%.

The genes are TRBV25-1 and TRBJ2-3; 7 bases line up with TRBD2. The sequence was obtained from a man in his late teens or twenties in good health. The specimen sequenced was naive CD8+ T cells sorted from blood. CDR3 region: CASSEVGGRDTDTQYF. CDR3 coding DNA: TGTGCCAGCAGTGAAGTCGGGGGGAGAGACACGGATACGCAGTATTTT. Full variable domain (missing parts from reference TRBV25-1 and TRBJ2-3): EADIYQTPRYLVIGTGKKITLECSQTMGHDKMYWYQQDPGMELHLIHYSYGVNSTEKGDLSSESTVSRIRTEHFPLTLESARPSHTSQYLCASSEVGGRDTDTQYFGPGTRLTVL.